This TCR beta chain appears in the sequencing data of a study of T-cell reconstitution after alpha-beta-depleted transplantation in children. The study, taken as a whole, reports: In some patients, recipient T cells and intrathymic progenitors surviving conditioning explained high day-60 diversity. At around two months after transplant, the alpha-beta T cells were reportedly derived from several hundred expanded clones that came from non-depleted graft cells. One year after transplant, T-cell counts and diversity came mostly from newly produced T cells.

Molecular barcoding with unique molecular identifiers was used for the TCRbeta library. A single record per CDR3 protein comes from TCRdb applying MiXCR to the PCR reads. The sample lists 200,000 to 250,000 distinct CDR3 sequences; approximately 11% were seen once. Trimming cost V 5 bases and J 5 bases, with 10 bases left between them. The CDR3 is 13 residues long. The table lists this clonotype with many counts. Its antigen is not known. The sequencing used PBMCs, collected before TCRalphabeta/CD19-depleted stem cell transplant. The chain employs TRBV12-3 or TRBV12-4 and TRBJ1-5; D is ambiguous. The TCR sequence derives from a child under two years old with acute myeloid leukemia, due to receive a stem cell transplant. Here the CDR3 reads CASSLRMDQPQHF. In DNA form, the CDR3 reads TGTGCCAGCAGTCTCCGCATGGATCAGCCCCAGCATTTT.